This T cell receptor beta chain was documented in a study of T cell responses to AZD1222 COVID-19 vaccine. Assay: immunoSEQ multiplex PCR; the TCRdb copy retains only in-frame clones and omits some. The sample carries approximately 30,000 clones, about nine tenths recorded once. V lost 6 bases and J lost 5, with 16 bases in between. The CDR3 length is 15 residues. Germline CDR1 reads MNHEY; CDR2 reads SVGAGI. This TCR was sampled from an adult who received the AZD1222 COVID-19 vaccine. Sequenced here: peripheral blood, sampled 28 days after the second AZD1222 dose. V is TRBV6-5 and J is TRBJ2-2; D tentatively fits TRBD1 or TRBD2 (6 bases each). DNA for the CDR3: TGTGCCAGCAGCGGCGGGGACATAGGTACCGGGGAGCTGTTTTTT. Its translation is CASSGGDIGTGELFF.